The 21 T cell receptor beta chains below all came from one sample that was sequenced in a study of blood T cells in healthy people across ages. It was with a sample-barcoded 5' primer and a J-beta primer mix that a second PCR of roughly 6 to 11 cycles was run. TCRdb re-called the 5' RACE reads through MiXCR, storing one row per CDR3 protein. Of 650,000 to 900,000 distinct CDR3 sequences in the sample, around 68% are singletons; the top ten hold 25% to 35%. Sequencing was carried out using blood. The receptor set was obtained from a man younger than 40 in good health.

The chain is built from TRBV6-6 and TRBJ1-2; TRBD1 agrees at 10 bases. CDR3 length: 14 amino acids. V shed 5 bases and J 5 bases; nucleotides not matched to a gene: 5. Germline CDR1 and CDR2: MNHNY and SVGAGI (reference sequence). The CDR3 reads CASSAPDRGYGYTF. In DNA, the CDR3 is TGTGCCAGCAGTGCCCCGGACAGGGGGTATGGCTACACCTTC.

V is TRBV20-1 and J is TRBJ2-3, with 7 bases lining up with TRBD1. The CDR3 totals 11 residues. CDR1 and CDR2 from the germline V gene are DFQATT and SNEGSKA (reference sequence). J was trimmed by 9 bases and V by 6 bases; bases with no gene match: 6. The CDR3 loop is CSATTQGTQYF. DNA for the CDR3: TGCAGTGCCACAACACAGGGGACGCAGTATTTT.

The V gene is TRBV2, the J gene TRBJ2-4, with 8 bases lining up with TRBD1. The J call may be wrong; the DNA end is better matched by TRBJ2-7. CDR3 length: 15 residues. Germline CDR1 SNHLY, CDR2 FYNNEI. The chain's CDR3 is CASRQSPETGVEQYF. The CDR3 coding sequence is TGTGCCAGCAGGCAATCTCCCGAGACAGGGGTCGAGCAGTACTTC.

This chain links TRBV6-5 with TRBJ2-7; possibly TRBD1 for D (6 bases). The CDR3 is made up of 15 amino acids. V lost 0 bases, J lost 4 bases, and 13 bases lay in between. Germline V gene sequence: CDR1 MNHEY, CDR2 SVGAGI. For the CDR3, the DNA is TGTGCCAGCAGTTACTCCTCGGCAGGGGCGTACGAGCAGTACTTC. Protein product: CASSYSSAGAYEQYF.

CDR3 nucleotide sequence: TGTGCCAGCAGTTTACCTACCGGGACAGGGAACTATGGCTACACCTTC. It codes for CASSLPTGTGNYGYTF. This chain connects TRBV28 to TRBJ1-2; TRBD1 agrees at 9 bases. The CDR3 loop spans 16 amino acids. CDR1 MDHEN and CDR2 SYDVKM come from the germline V gene. V lost 2 bases to trimming and J lost 2 bases; unmatched junction nucleotides: 6.

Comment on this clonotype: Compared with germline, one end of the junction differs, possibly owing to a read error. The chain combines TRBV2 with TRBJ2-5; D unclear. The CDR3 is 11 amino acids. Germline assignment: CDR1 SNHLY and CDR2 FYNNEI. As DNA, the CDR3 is TGTGTCAGCAGTGGTTCCGAGACCCAGTACTTC. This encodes CVSSGSETQYF.

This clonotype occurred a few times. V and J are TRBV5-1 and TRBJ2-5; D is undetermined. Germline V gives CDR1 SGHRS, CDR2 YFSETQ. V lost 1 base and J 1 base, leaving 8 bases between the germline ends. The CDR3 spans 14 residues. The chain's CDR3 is CASSLSKTQETQYF. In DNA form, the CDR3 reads TGCGCCAGCAGCTTGAGTAAAACCCAAGAGACCCAGTACTTC.

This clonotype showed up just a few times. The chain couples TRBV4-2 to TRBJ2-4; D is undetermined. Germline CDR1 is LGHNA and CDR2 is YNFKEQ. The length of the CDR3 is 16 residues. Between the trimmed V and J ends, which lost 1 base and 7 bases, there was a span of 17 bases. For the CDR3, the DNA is TGTGCCAGCAGCCAAGTCGAGCCAATTATGGCCAACATTCAGTACTTC. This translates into CASSQVEPIMANIQYF.

The CDR3 spells CASSQRQTYEQYF. The CDR3 nucleotides are TGTGCCAGCAGCCAGAGACAGACCTACGAGCAGTACTTC. The V and J genes are TRBV7-9 and TRBJ2-7; possible D gene TRBD1, 5 bases. CDR1 and CDR2 from the germline V gene are SEHNR and FQNEAQ (reference sequence). V dropped 5 bases and J dropped 2 bases, with 10 bases sitting between them. The CDR3 totals 13 residues.

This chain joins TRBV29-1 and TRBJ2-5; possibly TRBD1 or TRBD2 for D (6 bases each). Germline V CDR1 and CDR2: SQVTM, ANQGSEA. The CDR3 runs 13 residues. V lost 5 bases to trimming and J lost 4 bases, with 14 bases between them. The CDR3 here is CSVYRDSRETQYF. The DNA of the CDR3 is TGCAGCGTTTACAGGGACTCACGAGAGACCCAGTACTTC.

CDR3 coding DNA: TGTGCCAGCAGCGTAGGGCAGGAAGTCTCTGGCTACACCTTC. It specifies CASSVGQEVSGYTF. The chain is built from TRBV9 and TRBJ1-2; D remains unclear. The germline V gene encodes CDR1 SGDLS and CDR2 YYNGEE. V shed 0 bases and J shed 7 bases, with 13 bases lying between them. The CDR3 spans 14 residues.

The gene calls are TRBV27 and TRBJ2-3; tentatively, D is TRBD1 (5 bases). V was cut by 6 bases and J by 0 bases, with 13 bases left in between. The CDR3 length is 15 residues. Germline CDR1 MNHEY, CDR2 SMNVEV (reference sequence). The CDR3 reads CASSPPGSSTDTQYF. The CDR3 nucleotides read TGTGCCAGCAGCCCCCCAGGGTCTAGCACAGATACGCAGTATTTT.

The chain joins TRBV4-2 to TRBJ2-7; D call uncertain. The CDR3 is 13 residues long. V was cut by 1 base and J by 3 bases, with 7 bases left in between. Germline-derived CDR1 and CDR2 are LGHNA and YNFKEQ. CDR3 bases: TGTGCCAGCAGCCAAGCCATTCGCTACGAGCAGTACTTC. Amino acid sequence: CASSQAIRYEQYF.

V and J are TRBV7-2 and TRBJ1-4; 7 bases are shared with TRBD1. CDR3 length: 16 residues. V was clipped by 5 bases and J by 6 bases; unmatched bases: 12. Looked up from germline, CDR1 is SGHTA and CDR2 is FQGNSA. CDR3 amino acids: CASSRSETGPDEKLFF. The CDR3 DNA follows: TGTGCCAGCAGCCGCTCGGAGACAGGGCCCGATGAAAAACTGTTTTTT.

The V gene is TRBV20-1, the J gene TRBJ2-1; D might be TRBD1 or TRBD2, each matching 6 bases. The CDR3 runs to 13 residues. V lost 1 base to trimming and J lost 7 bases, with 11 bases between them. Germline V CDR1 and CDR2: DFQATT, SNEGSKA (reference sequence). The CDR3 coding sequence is TGCAGTGCTAGAGCGGGGGCGGGGAATGAGCAGTTCTTC. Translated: CSARAGAGNEQFF.

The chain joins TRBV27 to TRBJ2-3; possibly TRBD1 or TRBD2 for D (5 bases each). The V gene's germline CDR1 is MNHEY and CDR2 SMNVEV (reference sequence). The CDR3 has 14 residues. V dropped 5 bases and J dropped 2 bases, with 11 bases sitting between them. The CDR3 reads CASSEGPHTDTQYF. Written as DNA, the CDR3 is TGTGCCAGCAGTGAGGGGCCCCACACAGATACGCAGTATTTT.

CDR3 sequence reads: CASRLAGGLRTYEQYF. CDR3 sequence (DNA): TGTGCCAGCAGACTAGCGGGGGGTCTCCGAACCTACGAGCAGTACTTC. V is TRBV27 and J is TRBJ2-7; 12 bases are shared with TRBD2. The CDR3 extends over 16 amino acids. Germline lookup yields CDR1 MNHEY and CDR2 SMNVEV (reference sequence). V lost 6 bases, J lost 2 bases, and 8 bases stayed unmatched.

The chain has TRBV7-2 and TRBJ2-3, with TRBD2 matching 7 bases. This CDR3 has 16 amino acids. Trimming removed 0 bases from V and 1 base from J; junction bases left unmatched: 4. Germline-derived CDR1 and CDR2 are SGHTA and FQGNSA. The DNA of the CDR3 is TGTGCCAGCAGCTTAGCCCGACTAGCCCGCACAGATACGCAGTATTTT. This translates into CASSLARLARTDTQYF.

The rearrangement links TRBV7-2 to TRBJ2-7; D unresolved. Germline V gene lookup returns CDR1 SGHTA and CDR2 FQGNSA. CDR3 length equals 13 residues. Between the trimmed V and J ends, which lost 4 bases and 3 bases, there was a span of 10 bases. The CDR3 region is CASSSPAVYEQYF. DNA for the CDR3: TGTGCCAGCAGCTCCCCGGCCGTCTACGAGCAGTACTTC.

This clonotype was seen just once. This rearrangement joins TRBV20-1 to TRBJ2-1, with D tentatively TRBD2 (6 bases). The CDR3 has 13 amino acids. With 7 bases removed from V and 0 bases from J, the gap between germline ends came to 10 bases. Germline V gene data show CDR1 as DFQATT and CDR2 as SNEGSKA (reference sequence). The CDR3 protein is CSVGRISYNEQFF. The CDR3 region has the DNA TGCAGTGTAGGGAGGATCTCCTACAATGAGCAGTTCTTC.

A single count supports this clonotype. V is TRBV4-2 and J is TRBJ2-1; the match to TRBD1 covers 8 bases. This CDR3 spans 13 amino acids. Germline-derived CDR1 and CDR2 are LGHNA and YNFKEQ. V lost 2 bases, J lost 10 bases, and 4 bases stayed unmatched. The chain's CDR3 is CASSQNDRGEQFF. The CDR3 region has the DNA TGTGCCAGCAGCCAAAACGACAGGGGCGAGCAGTTCTTC.